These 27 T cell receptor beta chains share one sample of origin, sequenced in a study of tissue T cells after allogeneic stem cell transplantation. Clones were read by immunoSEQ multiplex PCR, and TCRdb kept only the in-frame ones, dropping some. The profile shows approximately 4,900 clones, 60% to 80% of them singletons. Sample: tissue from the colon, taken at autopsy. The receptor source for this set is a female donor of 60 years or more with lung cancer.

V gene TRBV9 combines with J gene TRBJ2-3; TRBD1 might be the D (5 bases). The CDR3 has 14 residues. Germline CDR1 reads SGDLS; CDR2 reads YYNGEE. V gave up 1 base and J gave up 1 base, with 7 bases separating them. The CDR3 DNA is TGTGCCAGCAGCGTATTACAGGGCACAGATACGCAGTATTTT. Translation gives CASSVLQGTDTQYF.

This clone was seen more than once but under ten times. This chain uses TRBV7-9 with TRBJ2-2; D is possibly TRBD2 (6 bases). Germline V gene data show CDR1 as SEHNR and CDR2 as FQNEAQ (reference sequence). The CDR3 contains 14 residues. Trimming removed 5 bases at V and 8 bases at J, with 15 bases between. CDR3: CASSDGGSGGELFF. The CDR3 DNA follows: TGTGCCAGCAGCGACGGAGGGTCTGGGGGGGAGCTGTTTTTT.

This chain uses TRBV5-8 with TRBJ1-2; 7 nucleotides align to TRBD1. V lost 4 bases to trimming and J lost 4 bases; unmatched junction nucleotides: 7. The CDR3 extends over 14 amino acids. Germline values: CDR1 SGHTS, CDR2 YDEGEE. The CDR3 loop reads CASSLDRDVYGYTF. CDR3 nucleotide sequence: TGTGCCAGCAGCCTCGACAGGGACGTCTATGGCTACACCTTC.

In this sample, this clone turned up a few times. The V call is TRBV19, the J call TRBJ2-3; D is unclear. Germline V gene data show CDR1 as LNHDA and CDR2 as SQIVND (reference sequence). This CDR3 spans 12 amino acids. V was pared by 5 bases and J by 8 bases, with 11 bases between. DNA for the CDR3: TGTGCCAGTAGTTTCCCCCCAGGTACGCAGTATTTT. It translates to CASSFPPGTQYF.

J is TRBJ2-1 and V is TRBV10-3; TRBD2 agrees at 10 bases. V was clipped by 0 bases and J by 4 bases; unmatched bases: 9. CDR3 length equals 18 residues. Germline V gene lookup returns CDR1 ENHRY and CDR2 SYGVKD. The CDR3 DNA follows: TGTGCCATCAGTGAGTCGGTGGGGCTAGCGGGAGTGTACAATGAGCAGTTCTTC. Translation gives CAISESVGLAGVYNEQFF.

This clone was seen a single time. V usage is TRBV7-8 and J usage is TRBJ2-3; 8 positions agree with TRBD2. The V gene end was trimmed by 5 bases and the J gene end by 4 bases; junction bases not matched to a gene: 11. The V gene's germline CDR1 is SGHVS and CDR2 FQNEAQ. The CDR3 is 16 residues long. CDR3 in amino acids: CASSPIGSGAADTQYF. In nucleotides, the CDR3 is TGTGCCAGCAGCCCGATTGGTAGCGGGGCCGCAGATACGCAGTATTTT.

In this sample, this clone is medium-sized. CDR3 sequence reads: CASSLALVPLSGTGELFF. The CDR3 DNA follows: TGCGCCAGCAGCTTGGCTCTTGTGCCCCTATCGGGAACCGGGGAGCTGTTTTTT. The rearrangement uses TRBV5-1 and TRBJ2-2; D possibly corresponds to TRBD2 (5 bases). CDR1 is SGHRS and CDR2 is YFSETQ in the germline V gene. V was shortened by 0 bases and J by 5 bases, with 20 bases between the two germline ends. The CDR3 length is 18 residues.

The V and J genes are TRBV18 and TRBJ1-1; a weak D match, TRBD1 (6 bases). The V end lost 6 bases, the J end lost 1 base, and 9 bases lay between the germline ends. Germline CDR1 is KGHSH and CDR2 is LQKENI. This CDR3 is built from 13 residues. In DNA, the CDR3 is TGTGCCAGCTCGTCGGGACAGAACACTGAAGCTTTCTTT. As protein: CASSSGQNTEAFF.

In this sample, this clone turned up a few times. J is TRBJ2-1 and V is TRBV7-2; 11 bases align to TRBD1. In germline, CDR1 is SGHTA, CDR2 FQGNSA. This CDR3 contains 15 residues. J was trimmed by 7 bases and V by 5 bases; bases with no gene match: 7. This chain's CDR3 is CASSTRTGGWNEQFF. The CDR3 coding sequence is TGTGCCAGCAGCACACGGACAGGGGGCTGGAATGAGCAGTTCTTC.

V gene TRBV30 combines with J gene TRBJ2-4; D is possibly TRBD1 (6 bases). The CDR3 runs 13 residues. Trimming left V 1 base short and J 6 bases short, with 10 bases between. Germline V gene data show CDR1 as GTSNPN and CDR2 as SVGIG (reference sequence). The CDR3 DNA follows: TGTGCCTGGAGTGGACAGGCTGGAAACATTCAGTACTTC. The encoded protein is CAWSGQAGNIQYF.

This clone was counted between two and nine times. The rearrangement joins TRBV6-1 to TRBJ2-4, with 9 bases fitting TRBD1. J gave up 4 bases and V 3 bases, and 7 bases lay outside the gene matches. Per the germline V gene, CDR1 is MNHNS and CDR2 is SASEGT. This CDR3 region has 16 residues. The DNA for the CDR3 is TGTGCCAGCAGTGACTGGGACAGGGACCGGAAAAACATTCAGTACTTC. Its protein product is CASSDWDRDRKNIQYF.

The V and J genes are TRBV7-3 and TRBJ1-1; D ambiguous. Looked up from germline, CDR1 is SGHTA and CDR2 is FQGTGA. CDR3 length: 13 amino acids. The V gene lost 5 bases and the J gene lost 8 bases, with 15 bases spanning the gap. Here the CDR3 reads CASSNSPSGEAFF. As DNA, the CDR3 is TGTGCCAGCAGCAATTCTCCGAGTGGGGAAGCTTTCTTT.

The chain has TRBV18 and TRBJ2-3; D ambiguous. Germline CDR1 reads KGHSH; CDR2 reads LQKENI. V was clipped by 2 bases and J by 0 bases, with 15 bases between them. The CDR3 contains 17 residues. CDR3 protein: CASSPVGSQKSTDTQYF. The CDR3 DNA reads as TGTGCCAGCTCACCAGTGGGCAGTCAAAAAAGCACAGATACGCAGTATTTT.

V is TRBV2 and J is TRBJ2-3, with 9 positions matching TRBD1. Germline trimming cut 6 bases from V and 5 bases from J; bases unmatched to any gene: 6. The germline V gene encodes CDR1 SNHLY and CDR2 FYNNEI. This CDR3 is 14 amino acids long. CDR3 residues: CASRRTGVGDTQYF. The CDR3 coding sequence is TGTGCCAGCAGGCGGACAGGGGTGGGAGATACGCAGTATTTT.

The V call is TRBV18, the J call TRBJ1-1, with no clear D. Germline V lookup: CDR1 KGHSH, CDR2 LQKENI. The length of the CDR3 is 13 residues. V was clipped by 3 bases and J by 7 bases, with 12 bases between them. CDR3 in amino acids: CASSPGLNYEAFF. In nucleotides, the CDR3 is TGTGCCAGCTCACCCGGACTGAACTATGAAGCTTTCTTT.

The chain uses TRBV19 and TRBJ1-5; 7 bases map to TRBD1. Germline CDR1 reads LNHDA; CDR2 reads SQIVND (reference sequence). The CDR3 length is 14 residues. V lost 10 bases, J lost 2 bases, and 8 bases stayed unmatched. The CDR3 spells CATKTGPRNQPQHF. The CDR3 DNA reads TGTGCCACAAAGACAGGGCCCCGCAATCAGCCCCAGCATTTT.

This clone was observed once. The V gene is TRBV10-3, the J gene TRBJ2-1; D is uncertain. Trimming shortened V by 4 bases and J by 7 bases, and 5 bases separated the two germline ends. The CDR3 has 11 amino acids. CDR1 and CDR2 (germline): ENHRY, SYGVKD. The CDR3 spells CAISGLNEQFF. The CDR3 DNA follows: TGTGCCATCAGTGGATTGAATGAGCAGTTCTTC.

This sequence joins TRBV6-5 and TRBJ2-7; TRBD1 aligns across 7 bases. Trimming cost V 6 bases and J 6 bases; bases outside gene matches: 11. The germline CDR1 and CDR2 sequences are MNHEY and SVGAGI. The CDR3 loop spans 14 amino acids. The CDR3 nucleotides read TGTGCCAGCAGCTCTCACAGGGGTAGGGCCGAGCAGTACTTC. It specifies CASSSHRGRAEQYF.

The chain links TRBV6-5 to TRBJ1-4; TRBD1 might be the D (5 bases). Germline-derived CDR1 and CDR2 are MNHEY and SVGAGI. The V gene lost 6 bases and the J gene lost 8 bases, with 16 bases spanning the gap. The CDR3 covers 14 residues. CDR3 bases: TGTGCCAGCAGGGCTCAGGGAGGTTTAGAAAAACTGTTTTTT. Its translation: CASRAQGGLEKLFF.

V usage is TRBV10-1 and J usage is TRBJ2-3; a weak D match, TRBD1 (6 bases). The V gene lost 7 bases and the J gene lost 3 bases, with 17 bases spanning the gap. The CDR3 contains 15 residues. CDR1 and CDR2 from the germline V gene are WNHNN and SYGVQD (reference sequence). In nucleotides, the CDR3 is TGCGCCAGCACTCGGCGCGACAGGACAACAGATACGCAGTATTTT. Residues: CASTRRDRTTDTQYF.

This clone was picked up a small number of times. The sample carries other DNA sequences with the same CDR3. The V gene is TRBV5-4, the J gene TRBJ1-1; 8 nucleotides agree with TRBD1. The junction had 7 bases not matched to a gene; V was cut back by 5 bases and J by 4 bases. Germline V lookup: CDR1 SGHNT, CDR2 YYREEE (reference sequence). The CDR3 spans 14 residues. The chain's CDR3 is CASRPGGEGTEAFF. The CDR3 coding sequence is TGTGCCAGCAGGCCAGGGGGCGAGGGCACTGAAGCTTTCTTT.

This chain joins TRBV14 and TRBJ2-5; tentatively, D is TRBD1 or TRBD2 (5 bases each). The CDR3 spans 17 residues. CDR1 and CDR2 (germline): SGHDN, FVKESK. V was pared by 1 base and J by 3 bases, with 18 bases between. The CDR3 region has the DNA TGTGCCAGCAGCCAAGGTCGGGGCAGCCTATTAAAAGAGACCCAGTACTTC. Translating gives CASSQGRGSLLKETQYF.

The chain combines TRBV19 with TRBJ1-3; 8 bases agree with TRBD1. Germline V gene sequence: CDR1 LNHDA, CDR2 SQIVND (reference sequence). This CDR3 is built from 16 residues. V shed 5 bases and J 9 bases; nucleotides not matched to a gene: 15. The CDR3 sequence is CASSFYPGGEIGTIYF. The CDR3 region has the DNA TGTGCCAGTAGTTTCTATCCAGGGGGCGAGATTGGCACCATATATTTT.

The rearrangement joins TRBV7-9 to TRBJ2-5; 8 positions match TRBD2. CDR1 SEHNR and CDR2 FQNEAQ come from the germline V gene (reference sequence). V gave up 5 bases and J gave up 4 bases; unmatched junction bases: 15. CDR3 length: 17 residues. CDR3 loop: CASSLLPGGQAAETQYF. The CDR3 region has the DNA TGTGCCAGCAGCCTACTCCCGGGGGGGCAGGCCGCAGAGACCCAGTACTTC.

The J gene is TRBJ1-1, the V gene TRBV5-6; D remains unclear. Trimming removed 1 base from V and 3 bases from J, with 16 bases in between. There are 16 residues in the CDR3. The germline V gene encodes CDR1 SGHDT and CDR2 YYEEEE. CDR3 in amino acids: CASSLFGEKGYTEAFF. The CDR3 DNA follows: TGTGCCAGCAGCTTGTTTGGGGAGAAGGGTTACACTGAAGCTTTCTTT.

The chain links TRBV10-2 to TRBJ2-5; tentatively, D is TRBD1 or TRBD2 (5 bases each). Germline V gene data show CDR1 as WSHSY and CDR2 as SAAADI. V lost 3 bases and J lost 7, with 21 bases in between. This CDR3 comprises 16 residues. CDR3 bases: TGCGCCAGCAGTGATACTCACGGGACGCCGTCGGCGACCCAGTACTTC. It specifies CASSDTHGTPSATQYF.

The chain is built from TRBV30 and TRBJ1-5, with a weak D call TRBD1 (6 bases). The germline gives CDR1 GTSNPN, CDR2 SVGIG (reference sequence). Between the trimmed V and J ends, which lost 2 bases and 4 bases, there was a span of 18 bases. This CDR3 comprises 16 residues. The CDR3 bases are TGTGCCTGGAGTTACGATGCCAGGGGACGAAATCAGCCCCAGCATTTT. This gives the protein CAWSYDARGRNQPQHF.